The rows below give T cell receptor beta chains drawn from one sample of a study of T cells in Graves' hyperthyroidism and ophthalmopathy. TCRdb reanalysed the multiplex PCR reads using MiXCR and keeps one entry per CDR3 protein. Of around 290,000 distinct CDR3 sequences detected, 10% to 15% appear once; the ten largest clones hold 7.8%. The source material was blood. The receptors were sampled from a woman aged 25-40 years with Graves' hyperthyroidism that later progressed to Graves' ophthalmopathy. CDR3s include the opening cysteine and the closing phenylalanine or tryptophan. D genes are given only for firm matches. The size field is filled for only some rows; it gives once, few, many or a size class.

d_call: TRBD1
clone_size: many
j_call: TRBJ2-7
cdr3_length: 18
v_call: TRBV5-1
cdr3_aa: CASSRQGATSGAIYEQYF
cdr3_nt: TGCGCCAGCAGTCGACAGGGGGCGACGAGCGGGGCGATCTACGAGCAGTACTTC

d_call: NA
clone_size: many
j_call: TRBJ1-2
cdr3_length: 12
v_call: TRBV20-1
cdr3_aa: CSAILPNYGYTF
cdr3_nt: TGCAGTGCTATTCTCCCTAACTATGGCTACACCTTC

d_call: NA
clone_size: once
j_call: TRBJ2-7
cdr3_length: 17
v_call: TRBV4-1
cdr3_aa: CASSQDSLLGYSYEQYF
cdr3_nt: TGCGCCAGCAGCCAAGATTCCCTCCTAGGGTACTCCTACGAGCAGTACTTC

d_call: NA
clone_size: many
j_call: TRBJ1-1
cdr3_length: 13
v_call: TRBV18
cdr3_aa: CASSGDTNTEAFF
cdr3_nt: TGTGCCAGCTCAGGGGACACGAACACTGAAGCTTTCTTT

d_call: TRBD2
clone_size: many
j_call: TRBJ2-7
cdr3_length: 21
v_call: TRBV12-3/TRBV12-4
cdr3_aa: CASSLPLRGGLVAGGNYEQYF
cdr3_nt: TGTGCCAGCAGTTTACCACTCCGGGGTGGACTCGTAGCGGGAGGGAACTACGAGCAGTACTTC

d_call: NA
clone_size: many
j_call: TRBJ2-3
cdr3_length: 13
v_call: TRBV20-1
cdr3_aa: CSARVRLQDTQYF
cdr3_nt: TGCAGTGCTAGAGTACGGCTTCAGGATACGCAGTATTTT

d_call: NA
clone_size: NA
j_call: TRBJ1-2
cdr3_length: 12
v_call: TRBV19
cdr3_aa: CASSLRDYGYTF
cdr3_nt: TGTGCCAGTAGTCTGAGAGACTATGGCTACACCTTC

d_call: NA
clone_size: many
j_call: TRBJ1-1
cdr3_length: 13
v_call: TRBV2
cdr3_aa: CASSEGESTEAFF
cdr3_nt: TGTGCCAGCAGTGAAGGGGAATCCACTGAAGCTTTCTTT

d_call: NA
clone_size: many
j_call: TRBJ2-1
cdr3_length: 14
v_call: TRBV2
cdr3_aa: CASAGESSYNEQFF
cdr3_nt: TGTGCCAGCGCAGGTGAGAGCTCCTACAATGAGCAGTTCTTC

d_call: NA
clone_size: many
j_call: TRBJ2-7
cdr3_length: 19
v_call: TRBV27
cdr3_aa: CASRTTHRQDLRFSYEQYF
cdr3_nt: TGTGCCAGCAGAACAACCCATAGACAGGACCTACGATTCTCCTACGAGCAGTACTTC

d_call: NA
clone_size: few
j_call: TRBJ1-4
cdr3_length: 17
v_call: TRBV7-9
cdr3_aa: CASSSKDPLATNEKLFF
cdr3_nt: TGTGCCAGCAGCTCCAAGGACCCACTTGCAACTAATGAAAAACTGTTTTTT

d_call: NA
clone_size: many
j_call: TRBJ1-1
cdr3_length: 14
v_call: TRBV6-1
cdr3_aa: CASSDSDLNTEAFF
cdr3_nt: TGTGCCAGCAGTGACAGCGACCTGAACACTGAAGCTTTCTTT

d_call: NA
clone_size: many
j_call: TRBJ2-5
cdr3_length: 13
v_call: TRBV4-2
cdr3_aa: CASSQVEEETQYF
cdr3_nt: TGTGCCAGCAGCCAGGTGGAGGAGGAGACCCAGTACTTC

d_call: NA
clone_size: NA
j_call: TRBJ1-2
cdr3_length: 13
v_call: TRBV20-1
cdr3_aa: CSARVQGYYGYTF
cdr3_nt: TGCAGTGCTAGGGTGCAGGGGTACTATGGCTACACCTTC

d_call: NA
clone_size: many
j_call: TRBJ2-1
cdr3_length: 14
v_call: TRBV3-1
cdr3_aa: CASSQPGLDNEQFF
cdr3_nt: TGTGCCAGCAGCCAACCAGGGCTCGACAATGAGCAGTTCTTC

d_call: NA
clone_size: many
j_call: TRBJ2-5
cdr3_length: 13
v_call: TRBV7-9
cdr3_aa: CASSLPGEETQYF
cdr3_nt: TGTGCCAGCAGCTTACCGGGGGAAGAGACCCAGTACTTC

d_call: NA
clone_size: NA
j_call: TRBJ2-2
cdr3_length: 13
v_call: TRBV19
cdr3_aa: CASSIGGSGELFF
cdr3_nt: TGTGCCAGTAGTATAGGAGGGTCCGGGGAGCTGTTTTTT

d_call: NA
clone_size: many
j_call: TRBJ2-7
cdr3_length: 15
v_call: TRBV7-8
cdr3_aa: CASSFNPGVGYEQYF
cdr3_nt: TGTGCCAGCAGCTTCAACCCGGGGGTAGGCTACGAGCAGTACTTC

d_call: NA
clone_size: NA
j_call: TRBJ1-5
cdr3_length: 15
v_call: TRBV4-1
cdr3_aa: CASSQGERSNQPQHF
cdr3_nt: TGCGCCAGCAGCCAGGGTGAGCGGTCGAATCAGCCCCAGCATTTT

d_call: TRBD1
clone_size: many
j_call: TRBJ1-1
cdr3_length: 14
v_call: TRBV3-1
cdr3_aa: CASKDRATNTEAFF
cdr3_nt: TGTGCCAGCAAGGACAGGGCCACAAACACTGAAGCTTTCTTT

d_call: NA
clone_size: NA
j_call: TRBJ2-1
cdr3_length: 13
v_call: TRBV5-8
cdr3_aa: CASSPTRVYEQFF
cdr3_nt: TGTGCCAGCAGCCCCACTAGGGTCTACGAGCAGTTCTTC

d_call: NA
clone_size: NA
j_call: TRBJ1-4
cdr3_length: 15
v_call: TRBV11-2
cdr3_aa: CASSLSGGLHEKLFF
cdr3_nt: TGTGCCAGCAGCTTGTCCGGGGGATTGCATGAAAAACTGTTTTTT

d_call: TRBD1
clone_size: many
j_call: TRBJ2-7
cdr3_length: 12
v_call: TRBV7-6
cdr3_aa: CASSQTGVEQYF
cdr3_nt: TGTGCCAGCAGCCAAACAGGGGTCGAGCAGTACTTC

d_call: NA
clone_size: many
j_call: TRBJ2-2
cdr3_length: 12
v_call: TRBV20-1
cdr3_aa: CSARTQTGELFF
cdr3_nt: TGCAGTGCTAGAACCCAGACCGGGGAGCTGTTTTTT

d_call: TRBD2
clone_size: many
j_call: TRBJ2-4
cdr3_length: 16
v_call: TRBV27
cdr3_aa: CASSLLAGLAKNIQYF
cdr3_nt: TGTGCCAGCAGTCTGCTAGCGGGACTAGCCAAAAACATTCAGTACTTC

d_call: NA
clone_size: many
j_call: TRBJ2-7
cdr3_length: 13
v_call: TRBV6-2/TRBV6-3
cdr3_aa: CASSWDWAYEQYF
cdr3_nt: TGTGCCAGCAGTTGGGACTGGGCCTACGAGCAGTACTTC